The text below deals with one T cell receptor (beta chain). It has no known antigen specificity. No base quality information exists; no much larger clone differs at one position. Patients with a history of autoimmune disease or receiving systemic immunosuppression were excluded from the trial. Peripheral blood for TCR sequencing was collected from all dose cohorts at baseline, on cycle 4 day 1, and on cycle 7 day 1. Samples were obtained from an open-label, multicenter, first-in-human phase I dose-escalation trial of ivuxolimab. The trial enrolled adults with locally advanced or metastatic head and neck squamous cell, hepatocellular, melanoma or renal cell carcinoma. CD4+ and CD8+ T cells were sorted separately from peripheral blood before TCR sequencing. Genomic DNA was isolated from the sorted cells so that the TCRbeta CDR3 region could be sequenced. The immunoSEQ Assay was used for sequencing of TCRbeta CDR3 regions. TCRdb stores this immuneACCESS table with in-frame sequences only. Part of the clones is absent; in the studies checked, under half of the shortfall reflects unresolved V genes, and no reason is known for the rest. The sample table contains 75,000 to 90,000 clones; only one count was recorded for around 90% of them. The top ten clones comprise roughly 8.4% of the sample.

This specimen comes from a study of OX40 agonist ivuxolimab in advanced cancers. The study in broad terms: Ivuxolimab was an agonistic, fully human IgG2 monoclonal antibody directed against OX40 (CD134), a costimulatory receptor. Intravenous ivuxolimab was administered to patients every 2 weeks at six dose levels: 0.01, 0.1, 0.3, 1.5, 3 and 10 mg/kg. Of the approximately 54 dose-escalation patients, hepatocellular carcinoma was present in about 20, melanoma in approximately 15, renal cell carcinoma in 9 and head and neck cancer in 9. The dose-escalation cohort was about 87% male with a mean age of about 65 years, ranging from roughly 20 to 85. Patients were allowed to have had prior anti-PD-1, anti-PD-L1 or anti-CTLA-4 therapy, and more than 30% of the dose-escalation patients had previously received checkpoint inhibitors. Three dose-escalation patients achieved partial responses, one with hepatocellular carcinoma and two with cutaneous melanoma. The point of sequencing TCRbeta in the periphery was to test whether ivuxolimab changed TCR sequence diversity and drove clonal T-cell expansion. The paper reports the monotherapy dose-escalation portion (N of about 47 patients) of the phase I ivuxolimab trial. General conclusions and limits of the study: The antigen specificity of the clonally expanded peripheral T cells was not determined. After ivuxolimab, CD8+ T cells had more expanded clones than CD4+ T cells on average. Partial responders in the 0.1-3.0 mg/kg groups had among the lowest normalized peripheral clonal expansion, especially among CD8+ T cells. Low levels of normalized T-cell clonal expansion were also seen in some patients who did not respond. Clonal expansion of both CD4+ and CD8+ blood T cells was observed from baseline to week 6 at doses 0.1 to 3.0 mg/kg.

The CDR3, cysteine through phenylalanine, is 12 amino acids long. Only CDR3 DNA remains: 36 bases, in frame from the first base. CDR1 and CDR2 (GTSNPN, SVGIG) derive from the germline V gene (reference sequence). V is reduced by 1 base and J by 0 bases, leaving a spacing of 3 bases between them. The source is an adult with an advanced solid tumor such as melanoma, head and neck, liver or kidney cancer. The rearrangement joined TRBV30 to TRBJ2-5, with the D gene call left open. Sequenced here: CD4+ or CD8+ T cells sorted from blood, sampled in a trial of the OX40 agonist ivuxolimab. This receptor has the CDR3 CAWSGNQETQYF. The nucleotide sequence is given as TGTGCCTGGAGTGGGAACCAAGAGACCCAGTACTTC. Where the CDR3 stops, the reference TRBV30 and TRBJ2-5 genes take over; the full variable domain is SQTIHQWPATLVQPVGSPLSLECTVEGTSNPNLYWYRQAAGRGLQLLFYSVGIGQISSEVPQNLSASRPQDRQFILSSKKLLLSDSGFYLCAWSGNQETQYFGPGTRLLVL.